This T cell receptor (beta chain) was captured by sequencing in a study of cytomegalovirus exposure and HLA in healthy donors. Points from the study as a whole: V- and J-gene trimming in TCR beta was tied to a missense DCLRE1C variant by an analysis performed later. Many donors shared some public TCRs, even though most TCR sequences were rare.

Vbeta (60) and Jbeta (13) primers were used in the PCR. Using immunoSEQ multiplex PCR, the repertoire was profiled, and TCRdb retains in-frame clones only, with some absent. The data hold approximately 89,000 clones, with around four fifths observed a single time. The germline V gene encodes CDR1 LNHDA and CDR2 SQIVND (reference sequence). V shed 4 bases and J 1 base; nucleotides not matched to a gene: 9. The CDR3 has 17 amino acids. Regarding donors, all were healthy bone marrow donors. For this clone: Its specificity is unknown.

The V gene is TRBV19, the J gene TRBJ2-2; 7 nucleotides align to TRBD2. The sequence came from a male donor in good health and CMV-seronegative. The sample consisted of PBMCs. The CDR3: CASSRGRGLKNTGELFF. In nucleotides, the CDR3 is TGTGCCAGTAGTAGGGGGAGGGGATTAAAGAACACCGGGGAGCTGTTTTTT.